This T cell receptor (beta chain) was profiled in a study of T cells in Graves' hyperthyroidism and ophthalmopathy. V lost 5 bases to trimming and J lost 5 bases, with 12 bases between them. This CDR3 is built from 13 residues. Germline V gives CDR1 SGHTA, CDR2 FQGNSA. There were TCR beta CDR3 regions amplified from RNA transcripts. Carried out on the TCR CDR3, a first-round RT-PCR used the HTBI primer set. Via MiXCR, TCRdb re-called the multiplex PCR reads, giving one row per CDR3 protein. The sample shows under 800,000 distinct CDR3 sequences, 12% to 15% of them seen only once. This TCR was sampled from a young woman with Graves' hyperthyroidism. The chain combines TRBV7-2 with TRBJ2-5, with D unresolved. Source material: blood. CDR3 nucleotide sequence: TGTGCCAGCAGCCCCGCTAGGTCTGAGACCCAGTACTTC. It translates to CASSPARSETQYF.